The sequence of this T cell receptor beta chain was determined in a study of T cells after yellow fever vaccination. TCRdb itself ran the 5' RACE reads through MiXCR, one entry per CDR3 protein. The sample has 150,000 to 200,000 distinct CDR3 sequences, more than 9.5% seen once; the top ten hold approximately 34%. A few counts support this clonotype. CDR3 length equals 15 residues. The germline CDR1 and CDR2 sequences are ENHRY and SYGVKD. V lost 7 bases to trimming and J lost 5 bases, with 18 bases between them. Sample: CD8+ T cells sorted from PBMCs, taken 15 days after the yellow fever booster vaccination. The chain has TRBV10-3 and TRBJ2-1, with D tentatively TRBD2 (7 bases). The source of this sequence is a man aged 18 to 29 who received the YFV17D yellow fever vaccine. The CDR3 sequence is CAIKAPNGGHNEQFF. CDR3 DNA: TGTGCCATCAAGGCCCCCAACGGGGGGCACAATGAGCAGTTCTTC.